The present entry profiles one T cell receptor beta chain with its context. Its antigen is not yet known. One base away there is no much larger clone; base qualities are not given. Its CDR3 holds 13 amino acids, cysteine through phenylalanine. The retained sequence is limited to the CDR3, 39 bases, with the frame set at the first base. The germline V gene encodes CDR1 MNHEY and CDR2 SVGAGI. Deletion took 6 bases off V and 5 bases off J, with a span of 11 bases between the germline ends. TCRbeta CDR3 regions were amplified from genomic DNA using the immunoSEQ Assay, a bias-controlled multiplex PCR. Concerning the study's data processing: The number of nucleated cells in each sample was estimated from the amplification of reference gene primers within the assay. To quantify the absolute abundance of each unique TCRbeta CDR3 rearrangement, sequence reads were collapsed and filtered. For each sample, productive Simpson clonality was calculated as the square root of Simpson's diversity index across productive rearrangements. Entries here come from immuneACCESS through TCRdb and include only in-frame sequences with V and J called. Some clones fail to appear in such tables; in the studies checked, an unresolved V gene covers under half of the shortfall, and the cause of the remainder is unknown. V and J calls and clone size are given by that table; D and trimming were obtained from the DNA. For this sample the table gives about 190,000 clones, of which roughly 80% were detected only once. The biggest ten clones account for approximately 12% of the sample.

The data derive from a study of blood T cell repertoires in COVID-19 (dated by TCRdb to the early 2020s). Concerning the study at large: Collaborator samples came from the United States, Italy and Spain and covered acute and convalescent phases of COVID-19. Deeply sampled blood TCRbeta repertoires from subjects exposed to, actively infected with, or recovered from COVID-19 were included in the dataset. The samples were drawn from the first 160 participants of the ongoing ImmuneRACE study and from 950 to 1,500 subjects provided by 6 global collaborators. Where available, HLA class I and class II types were obtained from metadata supplied by the sample provider rather than from assay-based typing. A de-identified subject ID, COVID-19 status, age in years and sex were almost always included in the sample metadata. The material from the prospective study consisted of cDNA or gDNA derived from T cells, B-cell-depleted T cells, or PBMCs. The repertoires were released in a freely available public database intended as a resource for research on the immune response to SARS-CoV-2.

Another Seattle source contributed samples from volunteer blood donors who had recovered from COVID-19. The collaborating institutions used their own protocols to collect whole blood in K2EDTA tubes. For TCRbeta analysis, collaborators shipped samples as frozen whole blood, isolated PBMCs, or DNA extracted from either of those sample types. The full study reports these points: Clinical and demographic metadata were provided uncurated, with the amount varying by source and participant.

Recombination connected TRBV6-5 to TRBJ1-5, with no confidently assigned D gene. This TCR came from a man aged 50 to 60 who had recovered from COVID-19. Sequencing was performed on peripheral blood. In nucleotide form, the sequence is TGTGCCAGCAGCCGTAACCAGGATCAGCCCCAGCATTTT. Translated, it reads CASSRNQDQPQHF.